The TCR beta chain described here comes from a study of identical twins. CDR1 is MNHEY, CDR2 SVGAGI, per germline. This CDR3 region has 16 residues. Trimming removed 2 bases from V and 5 bases from J; junction bases left unmatched: 4. TCRdb ran MiXCR on the 5' RACE reads and lists one entry per CDR3 protein. Of approximately 1.8 million distinct CDR3 sequences in the sample, about 32% are singletons; the top ten hold over 0.25%. The clonotype was recovered from a newborn girl in good health. Material for sequencing was cord blood. The chain combines TRBV6-5 with TRBJ2-2, with 11 bases fitting TRBD1. CDR3 in amino acids: CASSYGQGATTGELFF. The CDR3 DNA reads as TGTGCCAGCAGTTACGGACAGGGGGCGACGACCGGGGAGCTGTTTTTT.